These 24 T cell receptor beta chains were sequenced from one sample in a study of cytotoxic CD8 clonotypes in ibrutinib-treated CLL. The assay was immunoSEQ multiplex PCR, and TCRdb's table has in-frame clones only and misses some. The sample contains about 310,000 clones, around four fifths of which appear only once. Sequenced material: PBMCs, taken before ibrutinib treatment. The receptors derive from a human donor with chronic lymphocytic leukemia.

The chain joins TRBV28 to TRBJ1-2; D gene uncertain. The CDR3 extends over 13 amino acids. Germline CDR1 and CDR2: MDHEN and SYDVKM. The V and J ends lost 3 bases and 6 bases respectively, with 11 bases between them. The CDR3 region is CASSLSQVDGYTF. CDR3 nucleotide sequence: TGTGCCAGCAGTTTGAGTCAGGTGGATGGCTACACCTTC.

A few counts support this clone. The CDR3 DNA sequence: TGTGCCAGCTCTTCCGCTACCGTGGCTTTCTTT. It specifies CASSSATVAFF. The V and J genes are TRBV6-5 and TRBJ1-1; D uncertain. Trimming stripped 8 bases from V and 11 bases from J, with 15 bases between. The CDR3 spans 11 residues. Germline loops: CDR1 MNHEY, CDR2 SVGAGI.

The chain links TRBV7-2 to TRBJ2-1, with D maybe TRBD1 (7 bases). Looked up from germline, CDR1 is SGHTA and CDR2 is FQGNSA. This CDR3 has 17 amino acids. V lost 1 base to trimming and J lost 1 base, with 14 bases between them. The CDR3 here is CASSLDLAGGSYNEQFF. The CDR3 DNA sequence: TGTGCCAGCAGCTTAGATTTGGCAGGGGGGTCCTACAATGAGCAGTTCTTC.

The chain uses TRBV4-2 and TRBJ2-1; D unclear. The CDR3 is made up of 13 amino acids. CDR1 and CDR2 (germline): LGHNA, YNFKEQ. The V end lost 3 bases, the J end lost 7 bases, and 10 bases lay between the germline ends. Here the CDR3 reads CASSQPTHNEQFF. The CDR3 region has the DNA TGTGCCAGCAGCCAGCCTACCCATAATGAGCAGTTCTTC.

This sequence joins TRBV19 and TRBJ2-2; the match to TRBD2 covers 8 bases. In germline, CDR1 is LNHDA, CDR2 SQIVND (reference sequence). This CDR3 is 17 amino acids long. The ends lost 3 bases at V and 5 bases at J; junction bases unmatched: 11. CDR3 loop: CASSILKSGSGTGELFF. In DNA form, the CDR3 reads TGTGCCAGTAGTATCCTTAAAAGCGGGAGTGGGACCGGGGAGCTGTTTTTT.

In DNA, the CDR3 is TGTGCCAGCAGCAACCCGGACAGGAACACTGAAGCTTTCTTT. This codes for CASSNPDRNTEAFF. The rearrangement joins TRBV4-2 to TRBJ1-1; D is possibly TRBD1 (6 bases). V was clipped by 5 bases and J by 1 base, with 11 bases between them. The CDR3 covers 14 residues. Germline loops: CDR1 LGHNA, CDR2 YNFKEQ.

To note about this clone: Distinct nucleotide sequences in the sample also encode this CDR3. The chain combines TRBV27 with TRBJ1-5; no clear D gene. The CDR3 is made up of 14 amino acids. Looked up from germline, CDR1 is MNHEY and CDR2 is SMNVEV (reference sequence). Trimming stripped 3 bases from V and 2 bases from J, with 8 bases between. The CDR3 sequence is CASSLGQGNQPQHF. The CDR3 DNA follows: TGTGCCAGCAGTTTGGGTCAGGGCAATCAGCCCCAGCATTTT.

The V and J genes are TRBV10-3 and TRBJ1-2; no firm D call. CDR3 size: 15 residues. V was shortened by 4 bases and J by 0 bases, with 12 bases between the two germline ends. Germline CDR1 is ENHRY and CDR2 is SYGVKD. The CDR3 is CAISVTQPANYGYTF. Written as DNA, the CDR3 is TGTGCCATCAGTGTGACCCAGCCGGCTAACTATGGCTACACCTTC.

The J gene is TRBJ1-3, the V gene TRBV9; D perhaps matches TRBD1 (6 bases). The CDR3 is 15 amino acids. Germline CDR1 reads SGDLS; CDR2 reads YYNGEE. The V end was cut by 4 bases, the J end by 0 bases, with 11 bases between. The CDR3 DNA reads as TGTGCCAGCAGCCGGGGGCAGGGCTCTGGAAACACCATATATTTT. Protein: CASSRGQGSGNTIYF.

The chain uses TRBV9 and TRBJ2-7; 9 bases align to TRBD1. Unmatched junction bases numbered 5, after V lost 2 bases and J lost 5 bases. This CDR3 comprises 14 residues. Germline-derived CDR1 and CDR2 are SGDLS and YYNGEE. The CDR3 nucleotides are TGTGCCAGCAGCGTCCGGGACAGGGCGAACGAGCAGTACTTC. Protein sequence: CASSVRDRANEQYF.

As for this clone: Different DNA sequences within this sample yield the same CDR3. The CDR3 protein is CASSPTGTSGNTIYF. The CDR3 DNA reads as TGTGCCAGCAGCCCGACGGGGACCTCTGGAAACACCATATATTTT. The chain combines TRBV7-2 with TRBJ1-3, with TRBD1 as a possible D gene (5 bases). The CDR3 runs to 15 residues. Per germline, CDR1 SGHTA and CDR2 FQGNSA. Trimming stripped 5 bases from V and 0 bases from J, with 11 bases between.

This clone was detected a few times. This chain uses TRBV2 with TRBJ1-2; D perhaps matches TRBD1 (6 bases). Germline lookup yields CDR1 SNHLY and CDR2 FYNNEI. CDR3 length equals 14 residues. V shed 5 bases and J shed 4 bases, with 14 bases lying between them. The CDR3 reads CASSSSGEAYGYTF. CDR3 DNA sequence: TGTGCCAGCAGTTCGTCAGGGGAGGCCTATGGCTACACCTTC.

The chain employs TRBV29-1 and TRBJ2-2, with TRBD2 as a possible D gene (5 bases). Trimming left V 7 bases short and J 8 bases short, with 20 bases between. The V gene's germline CDR1 is SQVTM and CDR2 ANQGSEA. This CDR3 has 14 residues. CDR3 sequence (DNA): TGCAGCGCCGGAGGATGGAGGCTTGGAGGGGAGCTGTTTTTT. The encoded protein is CSAGGWRLGGELFF.

Here the CDR3 DNA reads TGTGCCAGCAGCCACCCAGGGACAACTAACTATGGCTACACCTTC. This encodes CASSHPGTTNYGYTF. The chain joins TRBV6-5 to TRBJ1-2; possible D gene TRBD1, 6 bases. From germline, CDR1 is MNHEY and CDR2 SVGAGI. Trimming stripped 6 bases from V and 0 bases from J, with 14 bases between. The CDR3 spans 15 residues.

The gene calls are TRBV15 and TRBJ2-4, with a weak D call TRBD1 (6 bases). The CDR3 runs to 17 residues. Per germline, CDR1 LNHNV and CDR2 YYDKDF (reference sequence). Trimming removed 2 bases at V and 0 bases at J, with 14 bases between. The CDR3 bases are TGTGCCACCAGCAGAAAGATAGGACAGTTAGCCAAAAACATTCAGTACTTC. Its translation: CATSRKIGQLAKNIQYF. Complete variable domain (other parts from reference TRBV15 and TRBJ2-4): DAMVIQNPRYQVTQFGKPVTLSCSQTLNHNVMYWYQQKSSQAPKLLFHYYDKDFNNEADTPDNFQSRRPNTSFCFLDIRSPGLGDTAMYLCATSRKIGQLAKNIQYFGAGTRLSVL.

The chain is built from TRBV11-2 and TRBJ2-7, with 12 bases identical to TRBD2. Germline-derived CDR1 and CDR2 are SGHAT and FQNNGV. V lost 5 bases, J lost 6 bases, and 5 bases stayed unmatched. The CDR3 contains 14 residues. The CDR3 DNA reads as TGTGCCAGCAGCGCGCTAGCGGGAGGGCCCGAGCAGTACTTC. It specifies CASSALAGGPEQYF.

As for this clone: The sample has other DNA sequences that encode this CDR3 too. The chain carries TRBV7-6 and TRBJ2-7; D is perhaps TRBD2 (5 bases). Trimming pared 2 bases from V and 0 bases from J, leaving 5 bases between. The CDR3 totals 13 residues. The germline CDR1 and CDR2 sequences are SGHVS and FNYEAQ. This CDR3 is CASSLTSSYEQYF. In nucleotides, the CDR3 is TGTGCCAGCAGCTTAACTAGCTCCTACGAGCAGTACTTC.

The J gene is TRBJ2-1, the V gene TRBV7-6, with TRBD2 matching over 7 bases. With V trimmed by 6 bases and J by 5 bases, 4 bases remained unmatched. Germline V CDR1 and CDR2: SGHVS, FNYEAQ. The CDR3 is 13 amino acids. The CDR3 DNA is TGTGCCAGCAGGAGCGGGAACAACAATGAGCAGTTCTTC. It specifies CASRSGNNNEQFF.

This rearrangement joins TRBV9 to TRBJ2-7, with a tentative D call TRBD2 (6 bases). Trimming removed 0 bases from V and 2 bases from J, with 9 bases in between. The germline CDR1 and CDR2 sequences are SGDLS and YYNGEE. This CDR3 is 14 amino acids long. The CDR3 reads CASSVGGIAYEQYF. The CDR3 DNA reads TGTGCCAGCAGCGTAGGCGGGATCGCCTACGAGCAGTACTTC.

The chain couples TRBV11-2 to TRBJ2-1, with 13 bases aligning to TRBD2. Germline-derived CDR1 and CDR2 are SGHAT and FQNNGV. Unmatched junction bases numbered 6, after V lost 4 bases and J lost 9 bases. CDR3 length: 15 amino acids. The CDR3 loop reads CASSSRLAGGSEQFF. The DNA of the CDR3 is TGTGCCAGCAGCTCGAGACTAGCGGGAGGTAGTGAGCAGTTCTTC.

The chain employs TRBV11-1 and TRBJ1-5; D uncertain. The germline CDR1 and CDR2 sequences are SGHAT and FQDESV (reference sequence). Trimming pared 6 bases from V and 0 bases from J, leaving 6 bases between. The CDR3 has 13 residues. This CDR3 reads CASSSGSNQPQHF. The CDR3, as DNA: TGTGCCAGCAGTTCGGGTAGCAATCAGCCCCAGCATTTT.

The chain employs TRBV19 and TRBJ2-1; 10 positions agree with TRBD2. Per germline, CDR1 LNHDA and CDR2 SQIVND (reference sequence). Germline trimming cut 11 bases from V and 9 bases from J; bases unmatched to any gene: 10. The CDR3 runs 13 residues. CDR3 protein: CAAGLAEKGEQFF. The CDR3 DNA is TGTGCCGCCGGACTAGCGGAGAAGGGTGAGCAGTTCTTC.

A remark on this clone: Different DNA sequences within this sample yield the same CDR3. This chain joins TRBV15 and TRBJ2-1; D is unresolved. V was trimmed by 0 bases and J by 4 bases, leaving 4 bases between them. The germline gives CDR1 LNHNV, CDR2 YYDKDF (reference sequence). The CDR3 has 13 residues. Here the CDR3 DNA reads TGTGCCACCAGCAGAGATAGGTACAATGAGCAGTTCTTC. Its protein product is CATSRDRYNEQFF.

The CDR3 reads CASDLGRGLGGGYTF. The CDR3 region has the DNA TGTGCCAGCGACCTTGGAAGGGGCCTAGGGGGTGGCTACACCTTC. The V gene is TRBV2, the J gene TRBJ1-2, with TRBD1 as a possible D gene (6 bases). Germline CDR1 SNHLY, CDR2 FYNNEI. This CDR3 has 15 amino acids. V lost 8 bases and J 7 bases, leaving 23 bases between the germline ends.